This T cell receptor (beta chain) was documented in a study of T cell repertoires in cytomegalovirus infection (dated by TCRdb to the late 2010s). Regarding the study in general: Donor HLA type was relevant to the analysis, because carriage of CMV infection together with the matching HLA type was indicated by public TCR beta signatures.

The CDR3 runs 14 amino acids, cysteine and phenylalanine included. The sequence is cut down to CDR3 DNA, 42 bases in frame from base 1. Deletion took 5 bases off V and 9 bases off J, with a span of 17 bases between the germline ends. Sequences SGHVS (CDR1) and FQNEAQ (CDR2) are obtained from the germline V gene. This clonotype has at least ten counts. No cognate antigen has been identified for it. No quality values exist for individual bases; no much larger clone is one base distant. General study outcomes and caveats: The ex vivo response was dominated by HLA-C-restricted CMV-specific TCR beta clonotypes, which also provided the single most frequent clonotype in two of eight donors. In both this cohort and an independent cohort of 350 or so donors, the cumulative frequency of public TCR beta family members distinguished carriers of CMV infection plus the relevant HLA type.

The reads were generated on an Illumina HiSeq 1500. TCRdb applied fastp at Q25 and MiXCR to the public reads, then kept only in-frame beta chains. When rows share a CDR3 protein, they turn into one entry using the most common DNA and genes. The sample table records 150,000 to 200,000 distinct CDR3 sequences; around an eighth of these occur just once. Jointly, the top ten make up 27% of the sample. The clonotype originates from a human donor in good health (CMV status not recorded). Some clones in this sample may be carry-over from other donors' samples. Sequenced sample: PBMCs. Recombination linked TRBV7-8 to TRBJ1-5; tentative D gene TRBD1, with 6 bases matching. CDR3 protein: CASSVGQPSGPQHF. DNA sequence: TGTGCCAGCAGCGTCGGACAGCCCTCAGGGCCCCAGCATTTT. With the portions outside the CDR3 filled from the reference TRBV7-8 and TRBJ1-5 genes, the complete variable region becomes GAGVSQSPRYKVAKRGQDVALRCDPISGHVSLFWYQQALGQGPEFLTYFQNEAQLDKSGLPSDRFFAERPEGSVSTLKIQRTQQEDSAVYLCASSVGQPSGPQHFGDGTRLSIL.